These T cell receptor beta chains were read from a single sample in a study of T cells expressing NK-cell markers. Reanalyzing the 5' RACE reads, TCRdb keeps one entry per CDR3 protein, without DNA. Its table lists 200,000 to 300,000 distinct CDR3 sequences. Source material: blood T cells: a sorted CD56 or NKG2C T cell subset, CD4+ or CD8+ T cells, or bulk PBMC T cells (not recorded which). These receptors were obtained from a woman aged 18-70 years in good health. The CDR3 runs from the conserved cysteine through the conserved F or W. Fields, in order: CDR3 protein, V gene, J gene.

CDR3 protein: CASSSRDLSPLHF
V gene: TRBV7-2
J gene: TRBJ1-6

CDR3 protein: CASSLGTSRADTQYF
V gene: TRBV5-1
J gene: TRBJ2-3

CDR3 protein: CASRQAGGSSYEQYF
V gene: TRBV6-2/TRBV6-3
J gene: TRBJ2-7

CDR3 protein: CASSLTGRKNTEAFF
V gene: TRBV5-1
J gene: TRBJ1-1

CDR3 protein: CSAPRGQGINYEQYF
V gene: TRBV20-1
J gene: TRBJ2-7

CDR3 protein: CSATGQGARKGKLFF
V gene: TRBV20-1
J gene: TRBJ2-2

CDR3 protein: CASSYRVGSYEQYF
V gene: TRBV14
J gene: TRBJ2-7

CDR3 protein: CASRSLDTDTQYF
V gene: TRBV12-3/TRBV12-4
J gene: TRBJ2-3

CDR3 protein: CASSLDRGTGMNTEAFF
V gene: TRBV7-9
J gene: TRBJ1-1

CDR3 protein: CASSFLGTSGPKRSEQFF
V gene: TRBV7-3
J gene: TRBJ2-1

CDR3 protein: CASSSRGSGTSTDTQYF
V gene: TRBV7-2
J gene: TRBJ2-3

CDR3 protein: CASIRDRLGAKNIQYF
V gene: TRBV7-2
J gene: TRBJ2-4

CDR3 protein: CASSPDRGLNQPQHF
V gene: TRBV7-9
J gene: TRBJ1-5

CDR3 protein: CSARDLAGLQETQYF
V gene: TRBV20-1
J gene: TRBJ2-5

CDR3 protein: CASSYTASEKNIQYF
V gene: TRBV6-2/TRBV6-3
J gene: TRBJ2-4

CDR3 protein: CASSIGRGNTQYF
V gene: TRBV19
J gene: TRBJ2-3

CDR3 protein: CSARDSTAEQFF
V gene: TRBV20-1
J gene: TRBJ2-1

CDR3 protein: CASSLTEGTNTEAFF
V gene: TRBV12-3/TRBV12-4
J gene: TRBJ1-1

CDR3 protein: CASSFGRSDTQYF
V gene: TRBV7-8
J gene: TRBJ2-3

CDR3 protein: CSARDAREGDNYGYTF
V gene: TRBV20-1
J gene: TRBJ1-2

CDR3 protein: CAVQSTGFNSPLHF
V gene: TRBV6-1
J gene: TRBJ1-6

CDR3 protein: CASSSTGRDHPGKTQYF
V gene: TRBV7-2
J gene: TRBJ2-5

CDR3 protein: CGVGRVGYGYTF
V gene: TRBV19
J gene: TRBJ1-2

CDR3 protein: CATSDFVATGANVLTF
V gene: TRBV24-1
J gene: TRBJ2-6